This T cell receptor (beta chain) was profiled in a study of a mutant IDH1 vaccine in newly diagnosed glioma (dated by TCRdb to the early 2020s). Regarding the study in general: Vaccination started 4-6 weeks after radiotherapy alone, or was given together with temozolomide cycles in the groups whose treatment included chemotherapy. Prior to enrollment, patients had been given standard therapy consisting of radiotherapy alone, temozolomide alone, or radiochemotherapy with temozolomide, with the combination given to most patients. Peripheral blood was collected at six visits: V03 (baseline), V05, V07, V10, V12 and V13. Longitudinal TCRB deep sequencing was done for 25 treated patients, wherever samples were available for exploratory analyses. The week-35 safety follow-up took place at visit V12, and the week-47 end of study took place at visit V13. The approximately 30 treated patients were around 60% male and roughly 40% female, with a mean age of roughly 40 years.

In the case of this clone: The specificity of this receptor is unknown. No base quality values were provided; no much bigger clone lies one nucleotide off.

The sample's time point, from its label and the paper: week 35, safety follow-up. A 20-mer mutant IDH1 peptide at 300 micrograms in Montanide made up each vaccine dose, which was injected subcutaneously together with topical imiquimod. Patients received eight vaccinations in weeks 1, 3, 5, 7, 11, 15, 19 and 23, corresponding to visits V03 through V10. All donors had newly diagnosed IDH1-mutant astrocytomas of WHO grade 3 or 4 that showed loss of nuclear ATRX. The samples were drawn from NOA16, a multicentre, single-arm, open-label phase I trial in Germany that tested a mutant IDH1 peptide vaccine in humans for the first time. Genomic DNA for TCRB sequencing was extracted from EDTA blood using the DNeasy Blood and Tissue Kit. Summary of the overall study and its limitations: Immune responses induced by the vaccine were seen in approximately 93% of patients across multiple MHC alleles. The authors noted that analyses of patient blood samples could not be reproduced because of sample limitations. No apparent relationship was observed between pseudoprogression and alterations in the top peripheral T cell clonotypes detected by TCRB sequencing. Selection of PBMC samples for TCRB deep sequencing was based on availability.

Libraries were made using the immunoSEQ multiplex PCR assay. Following the manufacturer's protocol, the hsTCRB Kit was used to amplify rearranged TCR beta chain sequences. Sequencing of TCRB libraries was carried out on an Illumina MiSeq. The authors' analysis ran thus. The kit vendor's proprietary platform handled demultiplexing, trimming and gene mapping. As stored in TCRdb, this immuneACCESS dataset retains in-frame rearrangements with V and J assigned. A fraction of the clones does not appear; measured against another copy, unresolved V genes explain less than half of the discrepancy, and the remainder lacks a known reason. V and J calls and clone size are as listed in that table; D and trimming were resolved from the DNA. The sample table shows tens of thousands of clones, and about four fifths are seen once. The top ten hold approximately 15% of the sample. Relative to germline, V is missing 4 bases and J is missing 4 bases, with 7 bases of the junction outside any gene match. Its CDR3 holds 17 amino acids, cysteine through phenylalanine. The sequence is cut down to CDR3 DNA, 51 bases in frame from base 1. CDR1 and CDR2, looked up from the germline V gene, are SGHRS and YFSETQ.

Sequenced here: PBMCs, sampled from a glioma patient whose treatment included an IDH1 peptide vaccine. The chain couples TRBV5-1 to TRBJ2-5; 16 central nucleotides agree with TRBD2. This TCR derives from a man younger than 45 with glioma. The DNA reads TGCGCCAGCAGCCGGGGACTAGCGGGAGGGCCTGGAGAGACCCAGTACTTC. It is translated as CASSRGLAGGPGETQYF. Outside the CDR3, residues come from the reference TRBV5-1 and TRBJ2-5 proteins, so the full variable domain is: KAGVTQTPRYLIKTRGQQVTLSCSPISGHRSVSWYQQTPGQGLQFLFEYFSETQRNKGNFPGRFSGRQFSNSRSEMNVSTLELGDSALYLCASSRGLAGGPGETQYFGPGTRLLVL.